These 8 T cell receptor beta chains share one sample of origin, sequenced in a study of blood T cell repertoires in COVID-19. TCRdb keeps only in-frame clones here, not all; method: immunoSEQ multiplex PCR. The table records around 140,000 clones, around 83% of them present only once. Sequencing was carried out using peripheral blood. The receptors were sampled from a man younger than 45 with COVID-19, enrolled during active disease.

This clone was observed a few times. The rearrangement joins TRBV7-2 to TRBJ2-4; D might be TRBD2 (6 bases). V shed 5 bases and J shed 8 bases, with 10 bases lying between them. Per germline, CDR1 SGHTA and CDR2 FQGNSA. The CDR3 is made up of 12 amino acids. The CDR3 nucleotides read TGTGCCAGCAGCCCCGGAGGGGACATTCAGTACTTC. Residues: CASSPGGDIQYF.

The V call is TRBV7-3, the J call TRBJ2-5; 8 bases agree with TRBD2. The junction had 4 bases not matched to a gene; V was cut back by 5 bases and J by 2 bases. CDR1 is SGHTA, CDR2 FQGTGA, per germline. This CDR3 comprises 14 residues. The CDR3 region is CASSPGGFQETQYF. CDR3 in DNA: TGTGCCAGCAGCCCGGGGGGGTTTCAAGAGACCCAGTACTTC. The full variable domain, its missing parts supplied by reference TRBV7-3 and TRBJ2-5, is GAGVSQTPSNKVTEKGKYVELRCDPISGHTALYWYRQSLGQGPEFLIYFQGTGAADDSGLPNDRFFAVRPEGSVSTLKIQRTERGDSAVYLCASSPGGFQETQYFGPGTRLLVL.

V usage is TRBV10-3 and J usage is TRBJ1-2; TRBD1 agrees at 7 bases. The CDR3 loop spans 13 amino acids. Germline V CDR1 and CDR2: ENHRY, SYGVKD. V lost 3 bases to trimming and J lost 6 bases; unmatched junction nucleotides: 4. Here the CDR3 DNA reads TGTGCCATCAGTGAAACAGGGGCGGATGGCTACACCTTC. Protein: CAISETGADGYTF.

This clone has a single count. The chain employs TRBV20-1 and TRBJ2-3; D perhaps matches TRBD2 (6 bases). The V gene's germline CDR1 is DFQATT and CDR2 SNEGSKA (reference sequence). The CDR3 sequence is 14 residues long. Trimming took off 3 bases at V and 0 bases at J, with 10 bases between the two ends. The CDR3 bases are TGCAGTGCTAGTCCCGGGACTAGCACAGATACGCAGTATTTT. Its protein product is CSASPGTSTDTQYF.

The chain recombines TRBV5-4 with TRBJ1-3; possibly TRBD1 for D (6 bases). Germline loops: CDR1 SGHNT, CDR2 YYREEE (reference sequence). V gave up 4 bases and J gave up 0 bases, with 11 bases separating them. There are 15 residues in the CDR3. CDR3 in DNA: TGTGCCAGCAGCCAGGGGTCTATCTCTGGAAACACCATATATTTT. Translation: CASSQGSISGNTIYF.

The chain combines TRBV4-2 with TRBJ2-3, with TRBD2 matching over 10 bases. CDR1 and CDR2 (germline): LGHNA, YNFKEQ. The V and J ends lost 0 bases and 1 base, in that order; junction bases with no gene match: 1. The CDR3 runs 16 residues. CDR3 residues: CASSQDLAGGTDTQYF. The DNA for the CDR3 is TGTGCCAGCAGCCAAGATCTAGCGGGAGGCACAGATACGCAGTATTTT.

The chain recombines TRBV10-3 with TRBJ2-7, with 7 bases lining up with TRBD1. With 10 bases clipped from V and 0 bases from J, the junction kept 12 bases outside the gene matches. Germline CDR1 reads ENHRY; CDR2 reads SYGVKD. The CDR3 has 15 residues. The DNA of the CDR3 is TGTGCCACTGCTCATCCGGGACAGATCTCCTACGAGCAGTACTTC. Its translation: CATAHPGQISYEQYF.

The V gene is TRBV2, the J gene TRBJ2-1; maybe TRBD1 (5 bases). Germline CDR1 is SNHLY and CDR2 is FYNNEI. Trimming shortened V by 8 bases and J by 6 bases, and 11 bases separated the two germline ends. The CDR3 has 12 residues. CDR3 in amino acids: CASGRQSNEQFF. CDR3 nucleotide sequence: TGTGCCAGCGGAAGACAGAGCAATGAGCAGTTCTTC.